This TCR beta chain was captured in a study of CD4+ T cells in melanoma. Study observations and caveats: A reported correlation linked neoantigen-specific CD4+ T cells to CD8+, macrophage and B cell function. Reportedly, melanoma neoantigen-specific CD4+ T cells showed varied differentiation states.

Some clones are missing from TCRdb's copy, which holds only in-frame ones; the method was immunoSEQ multiplex PCR. The sample carries 55,000 or so clones, over 60% recorded once. The CDR3 loop spans 18 amino acids. Germline values: CDR1 MNHEY, CDR2 SMNVEV (reference sequence). Trimming took 5 bases from V and 3 from J; bases not matched to a gene: 12. This clone has only one observation. Its specificity is not known. Specimen: tumor tissue. The sequence derives from a human donor with melanoma. V usage is TRBV27 and J usage is TRBJ1-6; 8 bases fit TRBD1. The CDR3 spells CASSTRDRRSIYNSPLHF. As DNA, the CDR3 is TGTGCCAGCAGTACTAGGGACAGGCGATCGATCTATAATTCACCCCTCCACTTT.